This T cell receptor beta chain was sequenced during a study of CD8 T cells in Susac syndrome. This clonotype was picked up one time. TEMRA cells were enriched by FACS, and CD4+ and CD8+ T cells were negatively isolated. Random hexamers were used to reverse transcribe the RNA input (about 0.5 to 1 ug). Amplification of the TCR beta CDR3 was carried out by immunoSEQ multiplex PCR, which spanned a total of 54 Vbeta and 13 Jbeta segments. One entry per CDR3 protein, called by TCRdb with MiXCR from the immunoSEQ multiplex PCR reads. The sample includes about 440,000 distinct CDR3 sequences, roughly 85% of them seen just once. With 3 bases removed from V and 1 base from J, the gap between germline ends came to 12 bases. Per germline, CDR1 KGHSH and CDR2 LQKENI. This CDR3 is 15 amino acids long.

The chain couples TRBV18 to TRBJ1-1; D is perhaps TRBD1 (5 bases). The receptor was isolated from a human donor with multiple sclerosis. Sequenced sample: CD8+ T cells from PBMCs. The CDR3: CASSPSGRENTEAFF. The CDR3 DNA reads TGTGCCAGCTCACCTTCTGGCAGGGAGAACACTGAAGCTTTCTTT.